This T cell receptor beta chain was sequenced in a study of cytomegalovirus exposure and HLA in healthy donors. Overall study results and limits: The only immune exposure information that was available was CMV serostatus.

This clone was seen just once. Antigen specificity is unknown. PCR primers comprised 60 Vbeta and 13 Jbeta primers. Assay used: immunoSEQ multiplex PCR; TCRdb lists only in-frame clones, some missing. The sample yields about 95,000 clones, around 71% seen once. The CDR3 has 16 residues. V trimming: 5 bases; J trimming: 5 bases; junction bases outside the gene matches: 16. Germline V gives CDR1 GTSNPN, CDR2 SVGIG (reference sequence). This receptor was obtained from a man aged 60 to 69 in good health and CMV-seronegative. The sequenced material came from PBMCs. This chain connects TRBV30 to TRBJ2-5, with 8 bases aligning to TRBD2. CDR3 DNA sequence: TGTGCCTGGGCGCTTGTCGGGGGGGGCAGGGCGGAGACCCAGTACTTC. Amino acid sequence: CAWALVGGGRAETQYF.